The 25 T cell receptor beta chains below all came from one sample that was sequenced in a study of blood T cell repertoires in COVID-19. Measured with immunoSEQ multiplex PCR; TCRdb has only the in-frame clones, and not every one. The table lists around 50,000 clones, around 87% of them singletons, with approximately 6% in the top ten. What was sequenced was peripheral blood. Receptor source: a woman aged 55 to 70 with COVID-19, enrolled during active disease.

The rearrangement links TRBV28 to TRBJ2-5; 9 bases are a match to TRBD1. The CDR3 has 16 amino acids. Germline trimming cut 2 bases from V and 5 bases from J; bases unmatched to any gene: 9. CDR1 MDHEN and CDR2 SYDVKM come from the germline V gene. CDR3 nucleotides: TGTGCCAGCAGTTTAAGGGGACAGGGTGGACGGGAGACCCAGTACTTC. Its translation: CASSLRGQGGRETQYF. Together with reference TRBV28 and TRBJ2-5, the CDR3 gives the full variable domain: DVKVTQSSRYLVKRTGEKVFLECVQDMDHENMFWYRQDPGLGLRLIYFSYDVKMKEKGDIPEGYSVSREKKERFSLILESASTNQTSMYLCASSLRGQGGRETQYFGPGTRLLVL.

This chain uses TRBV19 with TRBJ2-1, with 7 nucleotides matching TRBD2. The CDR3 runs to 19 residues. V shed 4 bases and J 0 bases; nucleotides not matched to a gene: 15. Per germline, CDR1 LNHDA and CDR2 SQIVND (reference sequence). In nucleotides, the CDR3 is TGTGCCAGTAGTACCGGCCCCTCTCGCGCGGGAGCCTCCTACAATGAGCAGTTCTTC. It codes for CASSTGPSRAGASYNEQFF.

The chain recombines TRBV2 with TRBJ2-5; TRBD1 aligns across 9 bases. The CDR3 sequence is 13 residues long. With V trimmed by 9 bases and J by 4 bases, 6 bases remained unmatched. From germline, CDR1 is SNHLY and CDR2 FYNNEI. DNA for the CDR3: TGTGCCAGGACCGGGACAGGGAGAGAGACCCAGTACTTC. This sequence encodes CARTGTGRETQYF.

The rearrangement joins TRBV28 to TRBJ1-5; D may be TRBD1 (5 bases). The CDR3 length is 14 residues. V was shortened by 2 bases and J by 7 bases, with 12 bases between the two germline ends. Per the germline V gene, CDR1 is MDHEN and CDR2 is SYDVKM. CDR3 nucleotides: TGTGCCAGCAGTTTAGGGACGGAGGGACAGCCCCAGCATTTT. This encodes CASSLGTEGQPQHF.

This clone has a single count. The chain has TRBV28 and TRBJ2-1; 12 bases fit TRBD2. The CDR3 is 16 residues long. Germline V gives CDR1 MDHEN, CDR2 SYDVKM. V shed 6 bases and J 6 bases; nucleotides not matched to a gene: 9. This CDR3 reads CASRPRLAGVGNEQFF. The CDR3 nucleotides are TGTGCCAGCAGGCCTAGACTAGCGGGAGTCGGCAATGAGCAGTTCTTC.

CDR3 sequence (DNA): TGCGCCAGCAGCCCGGCTGACAGGAGCCAAGAGACCCAGTACTTC. The encoded protein is CASSPADRSQETQYF. The chain is built from TRBV4-1 and TRBJ2-5; the D gene is possibly TRBD1 (6 bases). This CDR3 spans 15 amino acids. The ends were cut back, 4 bases at V and 1 base at J, with 13 bases in the middle. Looked up from germline, CDR1 is MGHRA and CDR2 is YSYEKL.

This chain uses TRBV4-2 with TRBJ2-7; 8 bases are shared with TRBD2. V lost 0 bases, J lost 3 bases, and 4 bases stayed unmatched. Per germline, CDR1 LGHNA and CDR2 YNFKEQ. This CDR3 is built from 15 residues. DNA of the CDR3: TGTGCCAGCAGCCAAGAGTTAGCGGGATTCTACGAGCAGTACTTC. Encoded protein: CASSQELAGFYEQYF.

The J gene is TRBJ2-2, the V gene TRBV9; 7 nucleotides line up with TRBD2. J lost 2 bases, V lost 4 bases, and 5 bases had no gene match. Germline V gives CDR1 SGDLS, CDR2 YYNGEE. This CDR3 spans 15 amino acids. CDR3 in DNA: TGTGCCAGCAGCCTTGGGACTACCAACACCGGGGAGCTGTTTTTT. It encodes CASSLGTTNTGELFF.

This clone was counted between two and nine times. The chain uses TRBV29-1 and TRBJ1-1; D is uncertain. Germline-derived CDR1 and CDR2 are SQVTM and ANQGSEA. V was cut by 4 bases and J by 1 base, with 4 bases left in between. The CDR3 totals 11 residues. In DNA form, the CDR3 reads TGCAGCGTTGCTCCGAACACTGAAGCTTTCTTT. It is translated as CSVAPNTEAFF.

In DNA, the CDR3 is TGTGCCAGCAGTTCACAGGACAGGGGCAATCAGCCCCAGCATTTT. The encoded protein is CASSSQDRGNQPQHF. The chain couples TRBV28 to TRBJ1-5, with 8 bases aligning to TRBD1. Trimming cost V 4 bases and J 2 bases; bases outside gene matches: 4. CDR3 length: 15 amino acids. CDR1 and CDR2 from the germline V gene are MDHEN and SYDVKM.

The CDR3 loop is CASSFRTGLQSAPLHF. For the CDR3, the DNA is TGTGCCAGCAGTTTTCGGACAGGTCTTCAGTCGGCACCCCTCCACTTT. This chain links TRBV6-6 with TRBJ1-6, with 7 bases aligning to TRBD1. Germline lookup yields CDR1 MNHNY and CDR2 SVGAGI (reference sequence). The CDR3 covers 16 residues. V lost 4 bases and J lost 11; bases outside the gene matches: 14.

The CDR3 here is CAWSSNSRGLNTEAFF. CDR3 in DNA: TGTGCCTGGAGTTCCAACTCGCGCGGCTTGAACACTGAAGCTTTCTTT. The chain uses TRBV30 and TRBJ1-1, with D hard to call. Germline V gives CDR1 GTSNPN, CDR2 SVGIG (reference sequence). The ends were cut back, 2 bases at V and 0 bases at J, with 16 bases in the middle. The CDR3 has 16 residues.

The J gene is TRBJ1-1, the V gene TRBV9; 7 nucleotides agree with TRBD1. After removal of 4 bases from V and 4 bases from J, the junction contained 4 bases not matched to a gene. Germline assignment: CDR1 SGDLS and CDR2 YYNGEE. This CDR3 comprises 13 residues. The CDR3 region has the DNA TGTGCCAGCAGCTTGCAGGGGGGCACTGAAGCTTTCTTT. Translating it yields CASSLQGGTEAFF.

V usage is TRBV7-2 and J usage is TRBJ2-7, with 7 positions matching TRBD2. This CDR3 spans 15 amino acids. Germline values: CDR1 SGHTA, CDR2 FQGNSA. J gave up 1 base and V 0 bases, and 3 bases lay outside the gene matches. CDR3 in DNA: TGTGCCAGCAGCTTAGCTTGGGGGGGATCCTACGAGCAGTACTTC. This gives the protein CASSLAWGGSYEQYF.

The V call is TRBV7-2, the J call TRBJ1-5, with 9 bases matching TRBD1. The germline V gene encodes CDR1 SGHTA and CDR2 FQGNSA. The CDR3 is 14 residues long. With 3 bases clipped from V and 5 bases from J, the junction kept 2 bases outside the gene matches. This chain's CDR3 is CASSFWDRDQPQHF. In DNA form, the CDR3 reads TGTGCCAGCAGCTTCTGGGACAGGGATCAGCCCCAGCATTTT.

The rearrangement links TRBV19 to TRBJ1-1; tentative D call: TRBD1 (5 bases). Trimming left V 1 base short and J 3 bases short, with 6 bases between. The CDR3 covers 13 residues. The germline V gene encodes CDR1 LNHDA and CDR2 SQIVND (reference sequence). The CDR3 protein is CASSIAGYTEAFF. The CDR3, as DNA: TGTGCCAGTAGTATAGCAGGGTACACTGAAGCTTTCTTT.

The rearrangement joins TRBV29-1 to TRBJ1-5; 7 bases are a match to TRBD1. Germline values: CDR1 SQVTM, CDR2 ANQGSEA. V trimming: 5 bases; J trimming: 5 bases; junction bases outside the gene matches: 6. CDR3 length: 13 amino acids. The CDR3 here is CSVFDRADQPQHF. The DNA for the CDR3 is TGCAGCGTTTTCGACAGGGCCGATCAGCCCCAGCATTTT. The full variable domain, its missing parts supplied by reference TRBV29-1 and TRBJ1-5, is SAVISQKPSRDICQRGTSLTIQCQVDSQVTMMFWYRQQPGQSLTLIATANQGSEATYESGFVIDKFPISRPNLTFSTLTVSNMSPEDSSIYLCSVFDRADQPQHFGDGTRLSIL.

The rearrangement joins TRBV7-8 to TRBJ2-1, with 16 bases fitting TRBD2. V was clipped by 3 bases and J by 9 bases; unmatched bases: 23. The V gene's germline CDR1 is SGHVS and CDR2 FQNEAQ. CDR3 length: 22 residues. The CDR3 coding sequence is TGTGCCAGCAGCTTTACTTTTCCGGGACAGCAATATGGGACTAGCGGGAGGGGTGAGCAGTTCTTC. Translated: CASSFTFPGQQYGTSGRGEQFF.

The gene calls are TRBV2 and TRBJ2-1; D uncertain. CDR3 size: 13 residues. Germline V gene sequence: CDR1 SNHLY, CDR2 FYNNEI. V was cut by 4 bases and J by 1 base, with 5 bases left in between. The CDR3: CASSGQSYNEQFF. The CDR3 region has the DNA TGTGCCAGCAGTGGCCAGTCCTACAATGAGCAGTTCTTC.

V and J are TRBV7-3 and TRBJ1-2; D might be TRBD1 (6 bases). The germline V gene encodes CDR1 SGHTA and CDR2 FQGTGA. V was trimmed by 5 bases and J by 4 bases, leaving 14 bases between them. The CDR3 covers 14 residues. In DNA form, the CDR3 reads TGTGCCAGCAGCCAGCGCGGGGGCGGCTATGGCTACACCTTC. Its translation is CASSQRGGGYGYTF.

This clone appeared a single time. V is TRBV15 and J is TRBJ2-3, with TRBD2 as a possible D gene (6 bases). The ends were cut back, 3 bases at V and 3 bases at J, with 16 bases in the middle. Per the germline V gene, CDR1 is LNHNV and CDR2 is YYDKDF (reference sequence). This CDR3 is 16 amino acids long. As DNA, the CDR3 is TGTGCCACCAGCAGGGAACTAGCTATTCGGACAGATACGCAGTATTTT. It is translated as CATSRELAIRTDTQYF.

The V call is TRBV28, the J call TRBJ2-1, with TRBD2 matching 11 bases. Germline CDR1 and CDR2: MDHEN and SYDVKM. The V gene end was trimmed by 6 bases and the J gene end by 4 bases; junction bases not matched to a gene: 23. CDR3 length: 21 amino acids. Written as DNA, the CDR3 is TGTGCCAGCAGCCCTGACGCCGGGACAGATCTGACTAGCGGGACTTACAATGAGCAGTTCTTC. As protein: CASSPDAGTDLTSGTYNEQFF.

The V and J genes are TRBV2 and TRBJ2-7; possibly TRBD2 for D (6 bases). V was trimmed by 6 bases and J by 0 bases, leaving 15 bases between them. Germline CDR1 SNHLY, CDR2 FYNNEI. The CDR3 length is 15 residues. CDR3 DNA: TGTGCCAGCAGCCCCGGGACTGTCAGCTCCTACGAGCAGTACTTC. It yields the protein CASSPGTVSSYEQYF.

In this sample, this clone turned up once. This CDR3 reads CASSPGGTAGGYTF. The DNA of the CDR3 is TGTGCCAGCAGCCCAGGGGGGACAGCCGGCGGCTACACCTTC. This rearrangement joins TRBV27 to TRBJ1-2; 7 nucleotides align to TRBD1. The CDR3 runs 14 residues. Germline CDR1 reads MNHEY; CDR2 reads SMNVEV (reference sequence). The trim removed 6 bases at V and 8 bases at J, leaving 12 bases unmatched.

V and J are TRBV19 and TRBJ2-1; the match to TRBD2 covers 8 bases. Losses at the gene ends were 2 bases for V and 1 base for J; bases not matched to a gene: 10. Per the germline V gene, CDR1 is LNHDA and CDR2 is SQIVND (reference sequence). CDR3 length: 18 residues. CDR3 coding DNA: TGTGCCAGTAGTATATACCCTCTAACGGGAGGGTCCTACAATGAGCAGTTCTTC. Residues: CASSIYPLTGGSYNEQFF.